Listed below are T cell receptor beta chains from one sample, sequenced in a study of OX40 agonist ivuxolimab in advanced cancers. The assay was immunoSEQ multiplex PCR, and TCRdb's table has in-frame clones only and misses some. The data show tens of thousands of clones, roughly 90% seen once. The source was CD4+ or CD8+ T cells sorted from blood, collected in a trial of the OX40 agonist ivuxolimab. The receptors were gathered from an adult with an advanced solid tumor such as melanoma, head and neck, liver or kidney cancer. The CDR3 runs from the conserved cysteine through the conserved F or W. The D gene is left open where the match is weak.

TRBJ1-4 | 12 | . | TRBV10-2 | CASSEWAEKLFF
. | 16 | . | TRBV28 | CASSVTSAAGLYEQYF
TRBJ2-2 | 16 | . | TRBV5-1 | CASSLPAGLNTGELFF
TRBJ2-1 | 17 | TRBD2 | TRBV27 | CASSSSLLAVKGYEQFF
TRBJ1-3 | 15 | TRBD1 | TRBV5-6 | CASSPGQGIGNTIYF
TRBJ2-7 | 13 | . | TRBV19 | CASSFLFRYEQYF
TRBJ1-5 | 12 | . | TRBV30 | CAWSGSNQPQHF
TRBJ2-1 | 11 | . | TRBV20-1 | CSAREGNEQFF
TRBJ1-4 | 14 | . | TRBV6-5 | CASSLTGTLEKLFF
TRBJ1-1 | 13 | . | TRBV9 | CASSPRPATEAFF
TRBJ2-2 | 15 | . | TRBV6-6 | CASRMEGSVSGELFF
TRBJ1-4 | 11 | . | TRBV6-6 | CASCGNEKLFF
TRBJ2-5 | 13 | . | TRBV5-1 | CASSAGIQETQYF
TRBJ2-7 | 11 | . | TRBV28 | CASSSPYEQYF
TRBJ2-5 | 14 | . | TRBV5-1 | CASSLLSDQETQYF
TRBJ2-1 | 15 | TRBD1 | TRBV9 | CASSRTGETYNEQFF
TRBJ2-7 | 19 | . | TRBV4-3 | CASSQTTSIGQGLSYEQYF
TRBJ1-2 | 14 | TRBD1 | TRBV6-1 | CASSADRANYGYTF
TRBJ2-2 | 16 | . | TRBV6-1 | CASSEAPQPRRGELFF
TRBJ2-7 | 13 | TRBD1 | TRBV6-5 | CASSYRQGYEQYF
TRBJ1-2 | 15 | TRBD1 | TRBV28 | CASSQPSTGNYGYTF
TRBJ2-3 | 14 | . | TRBV27 | CASSSTLLAGSQYF